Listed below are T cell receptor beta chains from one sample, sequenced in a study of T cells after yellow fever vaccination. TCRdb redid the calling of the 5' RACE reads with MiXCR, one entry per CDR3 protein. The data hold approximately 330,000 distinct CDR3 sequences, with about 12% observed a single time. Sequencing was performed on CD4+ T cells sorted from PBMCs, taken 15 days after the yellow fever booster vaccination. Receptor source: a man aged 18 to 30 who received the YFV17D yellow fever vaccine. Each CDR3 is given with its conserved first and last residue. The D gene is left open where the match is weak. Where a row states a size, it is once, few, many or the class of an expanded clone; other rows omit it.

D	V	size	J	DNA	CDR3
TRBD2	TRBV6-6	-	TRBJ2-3	TGTGCCGTCGCGGCTAGCGGGACCCCAGATACGCAGTATTTT	CAVAASGTPDTQYF
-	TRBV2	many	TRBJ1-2	TGTGCCAGCTTCGAGGGAATAGGAGGCTACACCTTC	CASFEGIGGYTF
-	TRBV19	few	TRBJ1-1	TGTGCCAGTAGTCCGCGACAGAATCTGTTGAACACTGAAGCTTTCTTT	CASSPRQNLLNTEAFF
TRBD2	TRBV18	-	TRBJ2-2	TGTGCCAGCTCACCACCGAACGGGGGGTCGAACACCGGGGAGCTGTTTTTT	CASSPPNGGSNTGELFF
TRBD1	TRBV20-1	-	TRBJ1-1	TGCAGTGCCCGATCTCCCGGACAGGCGAACACTGAAGCTTTCTTT	CSARSPGQANTEAFF
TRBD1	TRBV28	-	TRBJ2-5	TGTGCCAGCAGACATATCCCTCTGGACAGGGGGCGCGGAGAGACCCAGTACTTC	CASRHIPLDRGRGETQYF
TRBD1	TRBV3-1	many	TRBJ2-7	TGTGCCAGCAGCCCCTGGGACAGGGATCCATCAAGGCAGTACTTC	CASSPWDRDPSRQYF
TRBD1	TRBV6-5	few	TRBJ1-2	TGTGCCAGCAGAAGGACAGGGGTGGATGGCTACACCTTC	CASRRTGVDGYTF
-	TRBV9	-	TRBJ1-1	TGTGCCAGCAGCGTAGGAGGCAGTAACACTGAAGCTTTCTTT	CASSVGGSNTEAFF
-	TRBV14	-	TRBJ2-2	TGTGCCAGCAGCCGTCAATTCTCCACCGGGGAGCTGTTTTTT	CASSRQFSTGELFF
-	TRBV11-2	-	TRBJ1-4	TGTGCCAGCAGCTCGACCCCACCTAGCGAAAAACTGTTTTTT	CASSSTPPSEKLFF
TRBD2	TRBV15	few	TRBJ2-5	TGTGCCACCAGCGGTAAACTAGCGGGGGGGCTGGAGACCCAGTACTTC	CATSGKLAGGLETQYF
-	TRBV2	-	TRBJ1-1	TGTGCCAGCAATCAGGGACCTGAAGCTTTCTTT	CASNQGPEAFF
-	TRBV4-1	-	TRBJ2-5	TGCGCCAGCCGTCCGGGACACCTACAAGAGACCCAGTACTTC	CASRPGHLQETQYF
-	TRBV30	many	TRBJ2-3	TGTGCCTGGAGTGTACCTGGGGGGGCACATACGCAGTATTTT	CAWSVPGGAHTQYF
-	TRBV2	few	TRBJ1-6	TGTGCCAGCAGTGAAGCAGCCGGGTCACCCCTCCACTTT	CASSEAAGSPLHF
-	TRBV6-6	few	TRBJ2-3	TGTGCCAGCAGTTGGCCGGGTTCTAGCACAGATACGCAGTATTTT	CASSWPGSSTDTQYF
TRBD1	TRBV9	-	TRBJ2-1	TGTGCCAGCAGCGTCGACAGGGGAAGGGGTTATGAGCAGTTCTTC	CASSVDRGRGYEQFF
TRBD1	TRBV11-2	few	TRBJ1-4	TGTGCCAGCAGCGTAAACAGGGGCGTCCATGAAAAACTGTTTTTT	CASSVNRGVHEKLFF
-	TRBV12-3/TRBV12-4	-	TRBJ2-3	TGTGCCAGCAGTTTATCGGGTAATACGCAGTATTTT	CASSLSGNTQYF
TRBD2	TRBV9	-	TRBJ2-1	TGTGCCAGCAGCGTAGCCCCCCGCCGGGGGGATGAGCAGTTCTTC	CASSVAPRRGDEQFF
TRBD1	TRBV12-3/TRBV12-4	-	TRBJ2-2	TGTGCCAGCAGTTGGGACAGGGGTTACACCGGGGAGCTGTTTTTT	CASSWDRGYTGELFF
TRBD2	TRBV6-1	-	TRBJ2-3	TGTGCCACCCGTATCGGGGGGGGCACAGATACGCAGTATTTT	CATRIGGGTDTQYF
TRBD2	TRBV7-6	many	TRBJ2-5	TGTGCCAGCAGCTCCACTAGCGGGGGCCTGACCCAGTACTTC	CASSSTSGGLTQYF
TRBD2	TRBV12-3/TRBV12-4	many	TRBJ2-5	TGTGCCAGCAGACGGGGGGTTGAAGAGACCCAGTACTTC	CASRRGVEETQYF
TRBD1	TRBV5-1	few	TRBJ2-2	TGCGCCAGCAGCGGGGACAGATACACCGGGGAGCTGTTTTTT	CASSGDRYTGELFF
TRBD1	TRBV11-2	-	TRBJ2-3	TGTGCCAGCAGCATTCAGGGGGCAACAGATACGCAGTATTTT	CASSIQGATDTQYF
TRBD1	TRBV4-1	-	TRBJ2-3	TGCGCCAGCAGGTGGACAGGGGAGACAGATACGCAGTATTTT	CASRWTGETDTQYF
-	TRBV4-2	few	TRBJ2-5	TGTGCCAGCAGCCAAGATGAAGCACAAGAGACCCAGTACTTC	CASSQDEAQETQYF
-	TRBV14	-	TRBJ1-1	TGTGCCAGCAGCCAAGTGGGTCGGGGGACGAACACTGAAGCTTTCTTT	CASSQVGRGTNTEAFF
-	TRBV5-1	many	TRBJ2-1	TGCGCCAGCAGCTTGGACAGTAGGACCAATGAGCAGTTCTTC	CASSLDSRTNEQFF
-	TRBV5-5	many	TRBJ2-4	TGTGCCAGCAGCTTCCAGGGCGCCAAAAACATTCAGTACTTC	CASSFQGAKNIQYF
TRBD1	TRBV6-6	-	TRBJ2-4	TGTGCCAGCAGTACCGGACAGGGATGGAGCATTCAGTACTTC	CASSTGQGWSIQYF
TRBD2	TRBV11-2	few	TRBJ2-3	TGTGCCAGCAGCTTGTTCTCGCGGGGGGGCCAAGATACGCAGTATTTT	CASSLFSRGGQDTQYF
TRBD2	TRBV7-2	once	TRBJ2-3	TGTGCCAGCAGCCAGGGACTAGCTACAGATACGCAGTATTTT	CASSQGLATDTQYF
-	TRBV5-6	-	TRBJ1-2	TGTGCCAGCAGCTTGGAAGGGGTAGGGGGCTACACCTTC	CASSLEGVGGYTF
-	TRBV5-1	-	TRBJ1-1	TGCGCCAGCAGCCCGGAACGGGGAAACACTGAAGCTTTCTTT	CASSPERGNTEAFF
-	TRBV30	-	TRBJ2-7	TGTGCCTGGAGTGTAGAAGGTTCCTACGAGCAGTACTTC	CAWSVEGSYEQYF
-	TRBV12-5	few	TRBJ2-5	TGTGCTAGTGGTTGGGCCCTCGGGGCGACCCAGTACTTC	CASGWALGATQYF
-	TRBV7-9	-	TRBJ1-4	TGTGCCAGCAGCTTAGTAGGGATCAATGAAAAACTGTTTTTT	CASSLVGINEKLFF
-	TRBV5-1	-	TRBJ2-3	TGCGCCAGCAGCTTGGACAGGGGACTTAGCACAGATACGCAGTATTTT	CASSLDRGLSTDTQYF